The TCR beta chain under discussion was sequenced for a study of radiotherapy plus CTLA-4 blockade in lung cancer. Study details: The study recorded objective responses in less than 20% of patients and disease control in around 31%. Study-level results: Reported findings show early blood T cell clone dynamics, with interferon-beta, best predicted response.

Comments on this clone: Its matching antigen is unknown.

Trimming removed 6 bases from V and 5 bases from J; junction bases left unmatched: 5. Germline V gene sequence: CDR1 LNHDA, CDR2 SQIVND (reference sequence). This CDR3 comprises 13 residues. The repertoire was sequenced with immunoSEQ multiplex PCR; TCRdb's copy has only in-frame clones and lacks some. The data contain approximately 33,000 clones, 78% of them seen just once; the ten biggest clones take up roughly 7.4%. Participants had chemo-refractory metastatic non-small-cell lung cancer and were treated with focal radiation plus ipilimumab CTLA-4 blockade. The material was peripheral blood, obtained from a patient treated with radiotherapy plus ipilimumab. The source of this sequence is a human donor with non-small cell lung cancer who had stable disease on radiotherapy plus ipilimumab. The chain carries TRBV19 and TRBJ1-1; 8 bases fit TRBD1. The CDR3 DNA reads TGTGCCAGTAGAGACAGGGGAGGTACTGAAGCTTTCTTT. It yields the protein CASRDRGGTEAFF.